This T cell receptor beta chain was identified during a study of radiation and T cells in renal cell carcinoma. Clones were read by immunoSEQ multiplex PCR, and TCRdb kept only the in-frame ones, dropping some. The data contain around 13,000 clones, roughly a third of them seen just once; the ten biggest clones take up roughly 14%. Study-wide points: Irradiated tumors had higher TCR clonality than control tumors. Irradiated tumors held more dominant CDR3 motifs than control tumors.

This clone has only a few counts. The antigen remains undetermined. The germline CDR1 and CDR2 sequences are SGHNT and YENEEA. V was trimmed by 5 bases and J by 1 base, leaving 4 bases between them. The CDR3 totals 12 residues. This sample's treatment: 15 Gy SBRT to primary tumor, nephrectomy 4 weeks later. Nephrectomy followed 15 Gy stereotactic body radiation by 4 weeks. Specimen: tumor tissue, collected from a patient whose treatment included radiotherapy and nephrectomy. This TCR was sampled from a man between 60 and 70 years old with renal cell carcinoma. This chain uses TRBV11-3 with TRBJ2-3; D not certain. The CDR3 bases are TGTGCCAGCAGCCCCGGCACAGATACGCAGTATTTT. It specifies CASSPGTDTQYF.